The source of this TCR beta chain is a study of cytomegalovirus exposure and HLA in healthy donors. About the study: The approximately 700 first-cohort repertoires shared a platform with the approximately 120 validation repertoires, as reported in a later analysis. Notes on the study in general: The study recorded 160 or so TCR beta chains that were cytomegalovirus-associated. The classifier, whose performance was assessed in both the original and validation cohorts, reportedly diagnosed cytomegalovirus status with high specificity and sensitivity. Most observed TCR sequences were rare, whereas some public TCRs were detected in many donors.

This CDR3 contains 18 residues. The germline V gene has CDR1 MGHRA and CDR2 YSYEKL. The ends lost 2 bases at V and 0 bases at J; junction bases unmatched: 6. Regarding this clone: Its antigen is currently unknown.

Here immunoSEQ multiplex PCR was the method, and the copy in TCRdb shows in-frame clones only, minus some. The data contain some 150,000 clones, roughly 86% of them singletons. The sequencing sample was made of PBMCs. The clonotype originates from a man younger than 35 in good health and CMV-seropositive. The V call is TRBV4-1, the J call TRBJ2-6, with 8 nucleotides matching TRBD1. The CDR3 DNA is TGCGCCAGCAGCCAACGTGGCAGGGGGCCCTCTGGGGCCAACGTCCTGACTTTC. This encodes CASSQRGRGPSGANVLTF.